This note documents a single T cell receptor (beta chain) sequence. The antigen is undetermined. The sample belongs to a study of memory CD4+ T cells and cytomegalovirus serostatus. The assay was immunoSEQ multiplex PCR, and TCRdb's table has in-frame clones only and misses some. This table holds 56,000 or so clones, around three quarters found once. The study's findings and limits: Suggested: most of the CMV-linked TCR signature lies in CD4+ memory cells.

Single viable CD3+CD4+CD8-CD45RO+ cells were sorted as the memory CD4+ T cells. CD4+ T cells were isolated by positive magnetic selection. The CDR3 totals 15 residues. Trimming cost V 0 bases and J 4 bases, with 11 bases left between them. Per germline, CDR1 SGHRS and CDR2 YFSETQ. The genes are TRBV5-1 and TRBJ1-5; tentatively, D is TRBD1 (5 bases). This clonotype was obtained from an adult in good health and CMV-seronegative. Some clones in this sample may be carry-over from other donors' samples. Sequenced sample: memory CD4+ T cells from blood. CDR3 nucleotides: TGCGCCAGCAGCTTGGGGCAGGGCCCTAATCAGCCCCAGCATTTT. It encodes CASSLGQGPNQPQHF.